This T cell receptor beta chain comes out of a study of HIV-infected patients and healthy controls. With 5 bases removed from V and 0 bases from J, the gap between germline ends came to 11 bases. Germline values: CDR1 SGHTA, CDR2 FQGNSA. CDR3 length equals 16 residues. TCRdb independently ran MiXCR on the 5' RACE reads; one entry per CDR3 protein. The sample records tens of thousands of distinct CDR3 sequences, roughly 16% being singletons. Judged by abundance, this clonotype is medium-sized (0.01 to 0.1%). The source material was CD4+ T cells from blood. The chain uses TRBV7-2 and TRBJ2-6; maybe TRBD1 (6 bases). This TCR came from a human donor in good health. The CDR3 loop reads CASSRTGISGANVLTF. The CDR3 nucleotides read TGTGCCAGCAGCCGCACAGGGATCTCTGGGGCCAACGTCCTGACTTTC. Together with reference TRBV7-2 and TRBJ2-6, the CDR3 gives the full variable domain: GAGVSQSPSNKVTEKGKDVELRCDPISGHTALYWYRQSLGQGLEFLIYFQGNSAPDKSGLPSDRFSAERTGGSVSTLTIQRTQQEDSAVYLCASSRTGISGANVLTFGAGSRLTVL.